What follows are 31 T cell receptor beta chains derived from one specimen sequenced in a study of cytomegalovirus exposure and HLA in healthy donors. A multiplex PCR was run with 60 Vbeta primers and 13 Jbeta primers. Measured with immunoSEQ multiplex PCR; TCRdb has only the in-frame clones, and not every one. The sample contains a few hundred thousand clones, about 82% of which appear only once. The sequenced sample was PBMCs. All receptors come from a young man in good health and CMV-seronegative.

This chain uses TRBV28 with TRBJ2-3; possibly TRBD2 for D (5 bases). The CDR3 consists of 17 residues. The V end lost 5 bases, the J end lost 0 bases, and 18 bases lay between the germline ends. Looked up from germline, CDR1 is MDHEN and CDR2 is SYDVKM. CDR3 in amino acids: CASSPDPFGGSTDTQYF. The CDR3 DNA reads as TGTGCCAGCAGTCCAGACCCGTTTGGAGGAAGCACAGATACGCAGTATTTT.

The chain uses TRBV6-5 and TRBJ2-7; D is unclear. In germline, CDR1 is MNHEY, CDR2 SVGAGI. Trimming removed 10 bases at V and 0 bases at J, with 13 bases between. The CDR3 totals 13 residues. The CDR3 is CATSLASSYEQYF. CDR3 DNA: TGTGCCACCTCTCTTGCGAGCTCCTACGAGCAGTACTTC.

This clone was observed a handful of times. This chain uses TRBV9 with TRBJ1-2; maybe TRBD1 (6 bases). Germline CDR1 reads SGDLS; CDR2 reads YYNGEE. CDR3 length: 13 residues. V lost 0 bases and J lost 8, with 11 bases in between. The CDR3 here is CASSVDRVRGYTF. As DNA, the CDR3 is TGTGCCAGCAGCGTAGACAGGGTGAGAGGCTACACCTTC.

This chain uses TRBV5-4 with TRBJ2-2, with a weak D call TRBD1 (6 bases). Germline assignment: CDR1 SGHNT and CDR2 YYREEE (reference sequence). This CDR3 spans 14 amino acids. V was clipped by 4 bases and J by 5 bases, with 12 bases between them. As DNA, the CDR3 is TGTGCCAGCAGCGCCCGGGACATGACCGGGGAGCTGTTTTTT. Translating gives CASSARDMTGELFF.

V and J are TRBV29-1 and TRBJ2-5; possibly TRBD2 for D (5 bases). CDR1 SQVTM and CDR2 ANQGSEA come from the germline V gene. The CDR3 is 12 residues long. V lost 6 bases and J lost 5, with 13 bases in between. The CDR3: CSVVLGGETQYF. The CDR3 coding sequence is TGCAGCGTCGTACTAGGTGGGGAGACCCAGTACTTC.

The V call is TRBV28, the J call TRBJ2-3; 8 bases match TRBD2. The germline V gene encodes CDR1 MDHEN and CDR2 SYDVKM. V lost 10 bases to trimming and J lost 1 base; unmatched junction nucleotides: 19. The CDR3 sequence is 18 residues long. As DNA, the CDR3 is TGTGCCACCGCTGGGGCAGGCGCGGCGGGGGGTCGCACAGATACGCAGTATTTT. Its protein product is CATAGAGAAGGRTDTQYF.

V and J are TRBV7-3 and TRBJ2-7; tentatively, D is TRBD1 (6 bases). In germline, CDR1 is SGHTA, CDR2 FQGTGA. The CDR3 length is 14 residues. The germline V and J ends were trimmed by 5 bases and 6 bases, with 17 bases remaining between them. As DNA, the CDR3 is TGTGCCAGCAGCCAGCTTACAGGGTCGGGCGAGCAGTACTTC. Protein sequence: CASSQLTGSGEQYF. Combining the CDR3 with reference TRBV7-3 and TRBJ2-7 gives the whole variable domain GAGVSQTPSNKVTEKGKYVELRCDPISGHTALYWYRQSLGQGPEFLIYFQGTGAADDSGLPNDRFFAVRPEGSVSTLKIQRTERGDSAVYLCASSQLTGSGEQYFGPGTRLTVT.

This sequence joins TRBV9 and TRBJ1-6; D is possibly TRBD1 (6 bases). Trimming took 4 bases from V and 9 from J, leaving 14 bases between them. Germline V gene sequence: CDR1 SGDLS, CDR2 YYNGEE. The CDR3 runs to 14 residues. This chain's CDR3 is CASSLGALSSPLHF. CDR3 coding DNA: TGTGCCAGCAGCCTGGGGGCCCTTAGTTCACCCCTCCACTTT.

The chain joins TRBV30 to TRBJ1-3; D ambiguous. The V and J ends lost 3 bases and 0 bases respectively, with 12 bases between them. This CDR3 has 15 amino acids. CDR1 is GTSNPN, CDR2 SVGIG, per germline (reference sequence). CDR3 loop: CAWSSQKDSGNTIYF. The CDR3 DNA sequence: TGTGCCTGGAGCTCACAGAAGGACTCTGGAAACACCATATATTTT. The full variable domain, with the rest looked up from reference TRBV30 and TRBJ1-3, is SQTIHQWPATLVQPVGSPLSLECTVEGTSNPNLYWYRQAAGRGLQLLFYSVGIGQISSEVPQNLSASRPQDRQFILSSKKLLLSDSGFYLCAWSSQKDSGNTIYFGEGSWLTVV.

The rearrangement uses TRBV18 and TRBJ2-1, with 7 bases identical to TRBD1. V dropped 5 bases and J dropped 7; count of bases not matched to a gene: 5. The germline V gene has CDR1 KGHSH and CDR2 LQKENI. This CDR3 comprises 13 residues. CDR3 region: CASSSLQGNEQFF. The CDR3 DNA reads as TGTGCCAGCTCATCACTACAGGGGAATGAGCAGTTCTTC.

The chain carries TRBV5-4 and TRBJ2-2, with TRBD1 identical over 7 bases. V shed 4 bases, J shed 3 bases, and the junction held 6 bases outside the gene matches. The CDR3 spans 15 residues. CDR1 and CDR2 (germline): SGHNT, YYREEE (reference sequence). This chain's CDR3 is CASSLRQGYTGELFF. For the CDR3, the DNA is TGTGCCAGCAGCCTCCGACAGGGATACACCGGGGAGCTGTTTTTT.

Comment on this clone: One end of the junction does not line up with germline, which may come from a read error. J is TRBJ1-6 and V is TRBV27, with 10 bases identical to TRBD1. Germline CDR1 MNHEY, CDR2 SMNVEV (reference sequence). This CDR3 has 15 residues. The DNA for the CDR3 is TGTGCCGGCAGTCCGCCGGGACAGGGGTCTCCACCCCTCCACTTT. Its protein is CAGSPPGQGSPPLHF.

The rearrangement joins TRBV7-9 to TRBJ1-2; TRBD1 might be the D (5 bases). Germline loops: CDR1 SEHNR, CDR2 FQNEAQ (reference sequence). Deletions cut 7 bases from V and 5 bases from J, with 20 bases between. This CDR3 contains 15 residues. The CDR3 DNA reads as TGTGCCAGCACCTCTACCCTTGGGGCAGTTTATGGCTACACCTTC. Its translation is CASTSTLGAVYGYTF.

The chain couples TRBV7-9 to TRBJ2-3; D is possibly TRBD2 (6 bases). Germline V gives CDR1 SEHNR, CDR2 FQNEAQ (reference sequence). This CDR3 contains 12 residues. V lost 8 bases to trimming and J lost 1 base, with 7 bases between them. The CDR3 region has the DNA TGTGCCAGCTGGGGGGGCACAGATACGCAGTATTTT. This translates into CASWGGTDTQYF.

The CDR3 DNA is TGCGCCAGCAGCTTGGACAGGGGATATAATTCACCCCTCCACTTT. Translation: CASSLDRGYNSPLHF. The V gene is TRBV5-1, the J gene TRBJ1-6; 7 bases agree with TRBD1. The junction had 1 base not matched to a gene; V was cut back by 0 bases and J by 4 bases. In germline, CDR1 is SGHRS, CDR2 YFSETQ. The CDR3 covers 15 residues.

This clone was seen more than once but under ten times. At one end the junction does not follow the germline gene, possibly because of a read error. The J gene is TRBJ2-6, the V gene TRBV7-6; tentatively, D is TRBD2 (6 bases). Germline V gene lookup returns CDR1 SGHVS and CDR2 FNYEAQ. This CDR3 comprises 18 residues. The CDR3 DNA follows: TGTGCCAGCAGCTTTCTTCAAGGAGGGAGCTCTGGGGCCAGCGTCCTGACTTTC. Amino acid sequence: CASSFLQGGSSGASVLTF.

J is TRBJ1-4 and V is TRBV5-1; no definite D call. The germline V gene has CDR1 SGHRS and CDR2 YFSETQ. Trimming stripped 2 bases from V and 0 bases from J, with 8 bases between. The CDR3 consists of 15 residues. The CDR3 coding sequence is TGCGCCAGCAGCTTAGAGCATGCAACTAATGAAAAACTGTTTTTT. It is translated as CASSLEHATNEKLFF.

J is TRBJ2-5 and V is TRBV28; 10 nucleotides agree with TRBD2. Trimming took 0 bases from V and 1 from J; bases not matched to a gene: 8. CDR1 and CDR2 (germline): MDHEN, SYDVKM. The CDR3 runs to 18 residues. CDR3 nucleotide sequence: TGTGCCAGCAGTTTATGGGGATTGGCTAGCGGGGGCCAAGAGACCCAGTACTTC. It translates to CASSLWGLASGGQETQYF.

The chain links TRBV6-6 to TRBJ1-5; a possible D gene is TRBD1 (5 bases). V lost 5 bases to trimming and J lost 1 base, with 9 bases between them. The CDR3 runs 14 residues. Germline CDR1 and CDR2: MNHNY and SVGAGI (reference sequence). The CDR3 region has the DNA TGTGCCAGCAGTGGGGCAGGGAGCAATCAGCCCCAGCATTTT. Its protein product is CASSGAGSNQPQHF.

This chain uses TRBV5-4 with TRBJ2-2; TRBD1 aligns across 7 bases. There are 15 residues in the CDR3. Germline CDR1 and CDR2: SGHNT and YYREEE (reference sequence). V shed 9 bases and J 2 bases; nucleotides not matched to a gene: 10. CDR3 in DNA: TGTGCCATTTCCCCTACAGGGGAAAACACCGGGGAGCTGTTTTTT. It yields the protein CAISPTGENTGELFF.

This chain joins TRBV7-9 and TRBJ1-6; 11 nucleotides match TRBD1. J gave up 10 bases and V 3 bases, and 5 bases lay outside the gene matches. The CDR3 loop spans 15 amino acids. Per germline, CDR1 SEHNR and CDR2 FQNEAQ (reference sequence). The CDR3 region has the DNA TGTGCCAGCAGCTTCTCCGGGACAGGGGGATCACCCCTCCACTTT. It codes for CASSFSGTGGSPLHF.

The chain combines TRBV4-1 with TRBJ2-3, with 9 bases that match TRBD2. The germline CDR1 and CDR2 sequences are MGHRA and YSYEKL. This CDR3 region has 20 residues. The junction had 17 bases not matched to a gene; V was cut back by 4 bases and J by 0 bases. The DNA for the CDR3 is TGCGCCAGCAGCCCTGGGACAACGCTTTCGACTAGCGGAAGCACAGATACGCAGTATTTT. It specifies CASSPGTTLSTSGSTDTQYF.

The chain combines TRBV4-1 with TRBJ2-1; 9 bases map to TRBD1. Germline V gene data show CDR1 as MGHRA and CDR2 as YSYEKL. This CDR3 has 16 residues. V trimming: 6 bases; J trimming: 4 bases; junction bases outside the gene matches: 10. CDR3 residues: CASRGTGITSYNEQFF. As DNA, the CDR3 is TGCGCCAGCAGGGGGACAGGGATTACTTCATACAATGAGCAGTTCTTC.

The V and J genes are TRBV19 and TRBJ1-5; no clear D. The V end lost 3 bases, the J end lost 0 bases, and 6 bases lay between the germline ends. The germline gives CDR1 LNHDA, CDR2 SQIVND (reference sequence). The CDR3 is 14 amino acids. CDR3 sequence (DNA): TGTGCCAGTAGTATTGTCCTTAGCAATCAGCCCCAGCATTTT. Translated, it gives CASSIVLSNQPQHF.

J is TRBJ2-7 and V is TRBV28, with D possibly being TRBD1 (5 bases). The length of the CDR3 is 16 residues. In germline, CDR1 is MDHEN, CDR2 SYDVKM. Trimming removed 3 bases at V and 1 base at J, with 16 bases between. This CDR3 is CASSFPDSTFSYEQYF. CDR3 bases: TGTGCCAGCAGTTTCCCCGACAGTACTTTTTCCTACGAGCAGTACTTC.

The chain couples TRBV28 to TRBJ1-1; D uncertain. The V gene's germline CDR1 is MDHEN and CDR2 SYDVKM. With 8 bases removed from V and 8 bases from J, the gap between germline ends came to 15 bases. This CDR3 comprises 12 residues. The chain's CDR3 is CASHGGVREAFF. CDR3 bases: TGTGCCAGCCACGGCGGAGTTCGCGAAGCTTTCTTT. The full variable domain, rest sourced from reference TRBV28 and TRBJ1-1, is DVKVTQSSRYLVKRTGEKVFLECVQDMDHENMFWYRQDPGLGLRLIYFSYDVKMKEKGDIPEGYSVSREKKERFSLILESASTNQTSMYLCASHGGVREAFFGQGTRLTVV.

CDR3 region: CASSLGGQEEKLFF. DNA of the CDR3: TGTGCCAGCAGCTTGGGGGGGCAGGAGGAAAAACTGTTTTTT. The rearrangement joins TRBV5-4 to TRBJ1-4; tentative D call: TRBD1 (6 bases). V dropped 0 bases and J dropped 8 bases, with 11 bases sitting between them. Germline V lookup: CDR1 SGHNT, CDR2 YYREEE (reference sequence). The CDR3 loop spans 14 amino acids.

The rearrangement uses TRBV4-1 and TRBJ2-3, with D perhaps TRBD2 (6 bases). Trimming pared 4 bases from V and 0 bases from J, leaving 11 bases between. This CDR3 region has 15 residues. Germline loops: CDR1 MGHRA, CDR2 YSYEKL. CDR3 residues: CASSLGGYSTDTQYF. The CDR3 DNA is TGCGCCAGCAGCCTGGGGGGTTACAGCACAGATACGCAGTATTTT.

J is TRBJ1-3 and V is TRBV19, with D unresolved. Germline values: CDR1 LNHDA, CDR2 SQIVND (reference sequence). This CDR3 comprises 17 residues. V lost 4 bases and J 8 bases, leaving 24 bases between the germline ends. The chain's CDR3 is CASSNTPMGFEVDTIYF. The CDR3 DNA reads as TGTGCCAGTAGTAACACCCCGATGGGCTTCGAAGTGGACACCATATATTTT.

The chain recombines TRBV6-1 with TRBJ1-2; D is unclear. CDR3 size: 15 residues. Germline V CDR1 and CDR2: MNHNS, SASEGT. V was clipped by 0 bases and J by 5 bases, with 13 bases between them. CDR3 sequence: CASSEAPSGGYGYTF. CDR3 sequence (DNA): TGTGCCAGCAGTGAAGCGCCCTCAGGAGGGTATGGCTACACCTTC.

This clone has only one observation. This rearrangement joins TRBV2 to TRBJ2-3; 11 bases agree with TRBD2. This CDR3 comprises 13 residues. Germline values: CDR1 SNHLY, CDR2 FYNNEI. The trim removed 9 bases at V and 4 bases at J, leaving 3 bases unmatched. The CDR3 bases are TGTGCCAGTGGTAGCGGGGGGGCAGATACGCAGTATTTT. Amino acid sequence: CASGSGGADTQYF.